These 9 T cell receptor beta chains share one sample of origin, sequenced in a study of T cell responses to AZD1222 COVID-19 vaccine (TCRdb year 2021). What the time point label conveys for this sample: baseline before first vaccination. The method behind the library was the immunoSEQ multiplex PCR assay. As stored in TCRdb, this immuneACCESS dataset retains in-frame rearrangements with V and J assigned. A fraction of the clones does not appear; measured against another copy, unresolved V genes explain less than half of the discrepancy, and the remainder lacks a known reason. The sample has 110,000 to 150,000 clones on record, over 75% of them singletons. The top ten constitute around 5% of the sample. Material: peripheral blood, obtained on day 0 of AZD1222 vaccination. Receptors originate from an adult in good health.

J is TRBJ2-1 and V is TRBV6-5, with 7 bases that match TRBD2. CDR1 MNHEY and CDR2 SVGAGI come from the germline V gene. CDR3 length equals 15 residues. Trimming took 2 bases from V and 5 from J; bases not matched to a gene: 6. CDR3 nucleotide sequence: TGTGCCAGCAGTTACGGGGGGGGAAGTGACAATGAGCAGTTCTTC. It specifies CASSYGGGSDNEQFF.

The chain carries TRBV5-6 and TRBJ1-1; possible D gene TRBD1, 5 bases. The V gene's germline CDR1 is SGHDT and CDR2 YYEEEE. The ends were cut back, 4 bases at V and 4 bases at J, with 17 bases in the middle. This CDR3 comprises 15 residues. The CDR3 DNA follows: TGTGCCAGCAGCGCGACAGTGGGGGAGGGCACTGAAGCTTTCTTT. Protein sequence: CASSATVGEGTEAFF.

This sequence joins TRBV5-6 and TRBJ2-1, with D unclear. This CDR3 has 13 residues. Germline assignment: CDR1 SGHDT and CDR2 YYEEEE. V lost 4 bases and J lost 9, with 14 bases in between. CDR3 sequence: CASSRAPVSEQFF. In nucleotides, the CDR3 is TGTGCCAGCAGCCGCGCACCGGTGAGTGAGCAGTTCTTC.

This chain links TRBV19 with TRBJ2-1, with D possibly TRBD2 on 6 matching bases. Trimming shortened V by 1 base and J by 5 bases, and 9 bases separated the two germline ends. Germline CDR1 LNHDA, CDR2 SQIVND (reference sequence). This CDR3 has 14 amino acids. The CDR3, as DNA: TGTGCCAGTAGTATAGTGGGAGGAAACAATGAGCAGTTCTTC. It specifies CASSIVGGNNEQFF.

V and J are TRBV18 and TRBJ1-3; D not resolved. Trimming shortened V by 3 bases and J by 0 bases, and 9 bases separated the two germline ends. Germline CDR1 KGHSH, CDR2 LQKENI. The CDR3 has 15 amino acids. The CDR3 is CASSPQESSGNTIYF. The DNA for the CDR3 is TGTGCCAGCTCACCCCAGGAGAGCTCTGGAAACACCATATATTTT.

CDR3 in amino acids: CSASLADTQYF. The CDR3, as DNA: TGCAGTGCGTCTTTGGCAGATACGCAGTATTTT. The V call is TRBV20-1, the J call TRBJ2-3; D gene ambiguous. The CDR3 totals 11 residues. Germline CDR1 reads DFQATT; CDR2 reads SNEGSKA (reference sequence). Trimming stripped 6 bases from V and 4 bases from J, with 8 bases between.

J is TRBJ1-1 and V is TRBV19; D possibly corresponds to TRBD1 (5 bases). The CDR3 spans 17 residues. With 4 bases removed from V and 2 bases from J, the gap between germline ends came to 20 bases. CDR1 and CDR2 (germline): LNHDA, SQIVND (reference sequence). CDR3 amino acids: CASSRGVSRGFNTEAFF. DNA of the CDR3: TGTGCCAGTAGTAGGGGGGTCTCAAGGGGTTTTAACACTGAAGCTTTCTTT.

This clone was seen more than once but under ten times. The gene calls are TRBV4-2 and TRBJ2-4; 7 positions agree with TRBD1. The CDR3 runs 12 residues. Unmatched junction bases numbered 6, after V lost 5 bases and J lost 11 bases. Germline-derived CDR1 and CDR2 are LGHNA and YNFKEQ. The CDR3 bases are TGTGCCAGCAGCTCACGACAGGGATTTCAGTACTTC. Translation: CASSSRQGFQYF.

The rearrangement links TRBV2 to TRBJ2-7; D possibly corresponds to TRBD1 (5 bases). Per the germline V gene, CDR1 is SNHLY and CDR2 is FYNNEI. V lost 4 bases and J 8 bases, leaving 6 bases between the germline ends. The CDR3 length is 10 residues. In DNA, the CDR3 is TGTGCCAGCAGTGGACAGCAGCAGTACTTC. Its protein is CASSGQQQYF. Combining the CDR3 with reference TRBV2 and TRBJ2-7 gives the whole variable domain EPEVTQTPSHQVTQMGQEVILRCVPISNHLYFYWYRQILGQKVEFLVSFYNNEISEKSEIFDDQFSVERPDGSNFTLKIRSTKLEDSAMYFCASSGQQQYFGPGTRLTVT.